This T cell receptor (beta chain) was obtained from a study of T cell responses to AZD1222 COVID-19 vaccine. Broader study findings: At baseline, seropositivity was found in only 5 to 7 AZD1222 recipients.

Data came from immunoSEQ multiplex PCR; TCRdb stores just in-frame clones and leaves some out. The table lists around 71,000 clones, 82% of them singletons, with 2.9% in the top ten. The CDR3 consists of 15 residues. Germline CDR1 is SNHLY and CDR2 is FYNNEI. V shed 2 bases and J shed 7 bases, with 12 bases lying between them. As concerns this clone: What it binds is unknown.

The TCR originated in an adult in good health. The V gene is TRBV2, the J gene TRBJ1-6; no firm D call. Sequenced here: peripheral blood, sampled on day 0 of AZD1222 vaccination. The CDR3 spells CASSEQRGNNSPLHF. In DNA form, the CDR3 reads TGTGCCAGCAGTGAACAACGGGGTAACAATTCACCCCTCCACTTT. The full variable domain, with the rest looked up from reference TRBV2 and TRBJ1-6, is EPEVTQTPSHQVTQMGQEVILRCVPISNHLYFYWYRQILGQKVEFLVSFYNNEISEKSEIFDDQFSVERPDGSNFTLKIRSTKLEDSAMYFCASSEQRGNNSPLHFGNGTRLTVT.